This record covers a single T cell receptor (beta chain). Its recognized antigen is unknown. Qualities for individual bases were not recorded, and no much larger clone is one base off. This entry is derived from a study of blood T cell repertoires in COVID-19 (TCRdb year 2020). In terms of the full investigation: Samples covering the acute and convalescent phases of COVID-19 were provided by collaborators in the United States, Italy and Spain. The prospective study material was composed of cDNA or gDNA derived from T cells, B-cell-depleted T cells, or PBMCs. The dataset comprised deeply sampled blood TCRbeta repertoires from subjects exposed to, actively infected with, or recovered from COVID-19. The repertoires were released in a freely available public database intended as a resource for research on the immune response to SARS-CoV-2. The samples were drawn from two sources: the first 160 participants of the ongoing ImmuneRACE study, and over 1,000 subjects contributed by 6 global collaborators. A de-identified subject ID, COVID-19 status, age in years and sex were almost always included in the sample metadata. Where available, HLA class I and class II types were taken from metadata supplied by the sample provider and were not determined by assay-based typing. Study-level results and caveats: Clinical and demographic metadata were provided uncurated, with the amount varying by source and participant.

TCRbeta CDR3 regions were amplified from genomic DNA using the immunoSEQ Assay, a bias-controlled multiplex PCR. As for how the authors treated the data: Within the assay, amplification of reference gene primers was used to estimate how many nucleated cells each sample contained. To quantify the absolute abundance of each unique TCRbeta CDR3 rearrangement, sequence reads were collapsed and filtered. For each sample, productive Simpson clonality was calculated as the square root of Simpson's diversity index over productive rearrangements. TCRdb stores this immuneACCESS table with in-frame sequences only. Part of the clones is absent; in the studies checked, under half of the shortfall reflects unresolved V genes, and no reason is known for the rest. The V and J calls and clone size are taken from that table; D and trimming were inferred from the DNA. This sample lists about 68,000 clones; around 90% were detected once. Of the sample, 7.3% is held by the ten largest clones.

The CDR3 goes from the cysteine to the phenylalanine over 17 residues. Just CDR3 DNA is preserved here, 51 bases in frame from base 1. V has 3 bases trimmed and J has 5 bases trimmed; junction bases matching no gene number 12. CDR1 and CDR2 are read off the germline V gene (reference sequence) as DFQATT and SNEGSKA. One collaborating source in Seattle enrolled patients during active infection and followed them longitudinally through the course of disease. The collaborating institutions used their own protocols to collect whole blood in K2EDTA tubes. Collaborator samples were shipped for TCRbeta analysis as frozen whole blood, isolated PBMCs, or DNA extracted from either sample type.

The chain links TRBV20-1 with TRBJ2-5, and 13 junction bases match TRBD2. This sequence originates from a man aged 40-49 years with COVID-19, enrolled during active disease. Specimen: peripheral blood. The CDR3 sequence is CSASTNLLAGGLETQYF. In nucleotides, the sequence is TGCAGTGCTAGTACTAATTTACTAGCGGGGGGGCTCGAGACCCAGTACTTC.